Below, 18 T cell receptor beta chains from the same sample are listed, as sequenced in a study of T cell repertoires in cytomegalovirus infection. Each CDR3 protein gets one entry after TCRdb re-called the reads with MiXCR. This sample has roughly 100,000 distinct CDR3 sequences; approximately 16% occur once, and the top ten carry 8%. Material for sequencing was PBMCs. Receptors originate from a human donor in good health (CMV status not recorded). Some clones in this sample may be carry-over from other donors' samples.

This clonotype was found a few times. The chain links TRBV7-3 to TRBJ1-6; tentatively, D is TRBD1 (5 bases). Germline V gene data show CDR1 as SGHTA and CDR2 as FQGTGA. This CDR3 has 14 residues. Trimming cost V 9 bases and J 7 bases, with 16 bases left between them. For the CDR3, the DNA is TGTGCCAGGACTATGGACACCCTAAATTCACCCCTCCACTTT. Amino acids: CARTMDTLNSPLHF.

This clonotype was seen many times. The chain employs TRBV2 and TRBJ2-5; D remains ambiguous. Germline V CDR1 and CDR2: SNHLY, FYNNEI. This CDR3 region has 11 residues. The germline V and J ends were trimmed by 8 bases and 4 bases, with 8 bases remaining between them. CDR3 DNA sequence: TGTGCCAGCGGTGTTGGAGAGACCCAGTACTTC. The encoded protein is CASGVGETQYF.

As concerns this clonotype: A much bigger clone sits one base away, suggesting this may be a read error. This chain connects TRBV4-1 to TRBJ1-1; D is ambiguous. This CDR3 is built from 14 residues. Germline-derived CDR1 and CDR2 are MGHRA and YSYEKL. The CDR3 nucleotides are TGCACCAGCAGCCAAGATCAAGGCATTCTGAGGGCTTTCTTT. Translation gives CTSSQDQGILRAFF.

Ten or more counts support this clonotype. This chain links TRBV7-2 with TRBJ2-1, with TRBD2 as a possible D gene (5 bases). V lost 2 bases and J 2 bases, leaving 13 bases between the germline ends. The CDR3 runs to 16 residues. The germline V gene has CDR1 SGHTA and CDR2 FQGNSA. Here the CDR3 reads CASSLMIGLAYNEQFF. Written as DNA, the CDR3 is TGTGCCAGCAGCTTAATGATCGGACTGGCCTACAATGAGCAGTTCTTC.

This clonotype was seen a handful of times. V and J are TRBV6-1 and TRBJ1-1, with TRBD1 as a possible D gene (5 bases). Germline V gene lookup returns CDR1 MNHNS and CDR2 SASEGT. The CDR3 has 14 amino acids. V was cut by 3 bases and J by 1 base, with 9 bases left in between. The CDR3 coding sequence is TGTGCCAGCAGTGACGCAGGGCCGAACACTGAAGCTTTCTTT. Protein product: CASSDAGPNTEAFF.

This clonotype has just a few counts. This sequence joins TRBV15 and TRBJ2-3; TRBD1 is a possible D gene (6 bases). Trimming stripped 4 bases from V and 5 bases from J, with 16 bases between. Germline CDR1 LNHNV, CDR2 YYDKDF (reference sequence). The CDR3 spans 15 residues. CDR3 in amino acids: CATSIGDTRRDTQYF. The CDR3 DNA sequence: TGTGCCACCAGCATAGGGGACACCCGGAGAGATACGCAGTATTTT. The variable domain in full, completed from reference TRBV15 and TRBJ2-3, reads DAMVIQNPRYQVTQFGKPVTLSCSQTLNHNVMYWYQQKSSQAPKLLFHYYDKDFNNEADTPDNFQSRRPNTSFCFLDIRSPGLGDTAMYLCATSIGDTRRDTQYFGPGTRLTVL.

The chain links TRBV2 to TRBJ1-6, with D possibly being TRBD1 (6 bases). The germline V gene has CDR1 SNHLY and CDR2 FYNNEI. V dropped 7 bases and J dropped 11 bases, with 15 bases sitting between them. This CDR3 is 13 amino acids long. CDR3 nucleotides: TGTGCCAGCAAGGACAGCCTCAGGCCACCCCTCCACTTT. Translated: CASKDSLRPPLHF.

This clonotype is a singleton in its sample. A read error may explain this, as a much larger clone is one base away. The CDR3 is CAHRDRESDTQYF. In DNA, the CDR3 is TGTGCCCACCGGGACAGGGAATCAGATACGCAGTATTTT. The V and J genes are TRBV6-1 and TRBJ2-3; TRBD1 matches 9 bases. The V gene end was trimmed by 11 bases and the J gene end by 4 bases; junction bases not matched to a gene: 7. This CDR3 has 13 amino acids. The germline V gene has CDR1 MNHNS and CDR2 SASEGT.

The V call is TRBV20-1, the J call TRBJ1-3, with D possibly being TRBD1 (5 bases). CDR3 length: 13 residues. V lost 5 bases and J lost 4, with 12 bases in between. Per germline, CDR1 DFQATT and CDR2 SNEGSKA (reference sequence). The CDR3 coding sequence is TGCAGTGCTGCAGGGAATTTCGGAAACACCATATATTTT. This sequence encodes CSAAGNFGNTIYF.

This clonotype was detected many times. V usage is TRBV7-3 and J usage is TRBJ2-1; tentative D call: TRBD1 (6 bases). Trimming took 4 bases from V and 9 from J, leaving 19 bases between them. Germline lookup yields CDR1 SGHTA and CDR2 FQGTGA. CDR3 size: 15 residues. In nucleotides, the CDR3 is TGTGCCAGCAGCTCCCCGCAACAGGGATCAGGTGAGCAGTTCTTC. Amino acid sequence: CASSSPQQGSGEQFF. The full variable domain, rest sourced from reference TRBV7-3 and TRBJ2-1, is GAGVSQTPSNKVTEKGKYVELRCDPISGHTALYWYRQSLGQGPEFLIYFQGTGAADDSGLPNDRFFAVRPEGSVSTLKIQRTERGDSAVYLCASSSPQQGSGEQFFGPGTRLTVL.

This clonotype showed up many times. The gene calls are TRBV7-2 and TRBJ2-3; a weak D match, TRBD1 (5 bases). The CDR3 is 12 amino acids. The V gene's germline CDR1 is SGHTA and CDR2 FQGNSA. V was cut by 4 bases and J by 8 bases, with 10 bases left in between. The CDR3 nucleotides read TGTGCCAGCAGCTCCCTTAGGGGTACGCAGTATTTT. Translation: CASSSLRGTQYF.

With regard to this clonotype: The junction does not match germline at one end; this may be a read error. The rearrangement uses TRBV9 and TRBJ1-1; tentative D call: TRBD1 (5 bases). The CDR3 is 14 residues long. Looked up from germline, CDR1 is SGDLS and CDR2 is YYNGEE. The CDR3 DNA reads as TGTGCCAGCTGCGTAGTGGGACGGGAATCTGAAGCTTTCTTT. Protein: CASCVVGRESEAFF.

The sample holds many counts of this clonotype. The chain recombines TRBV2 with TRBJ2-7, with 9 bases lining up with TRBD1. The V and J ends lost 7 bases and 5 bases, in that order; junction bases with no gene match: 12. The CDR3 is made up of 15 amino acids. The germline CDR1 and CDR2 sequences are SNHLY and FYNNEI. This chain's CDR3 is CASIVRGQGNHEQYF. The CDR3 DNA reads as TGTGCCAGCATCGTCAGAGGACAGGGGAACCACGAGCAGTACTTC.

The CDR3 region has the DNA TGTGCCAGCAGTCTGACTTCTTACTCCTACGAGCAGTACTTC. The encoded protein is CASSLTSYSYEQYF. The rearrangement links TRBV3-1 to TRBJ2-7; D is unclear. This CDR3 has 14 residues. CDR1 and CDR2 (germline): LGHDT, YNNKEL (reference sequence). Trimming stripped 6 bases from V and 0 bases from J, with 12 bases between.

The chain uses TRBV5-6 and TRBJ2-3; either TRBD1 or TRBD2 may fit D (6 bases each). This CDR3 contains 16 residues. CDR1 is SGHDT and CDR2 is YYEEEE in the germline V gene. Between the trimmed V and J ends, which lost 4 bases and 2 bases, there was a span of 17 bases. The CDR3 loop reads CASSLAEGVPTDTQYF. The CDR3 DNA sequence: TGTGCCAGCAGCCTGGCGGAGGGGGTCCCCACAGATACGCAGTATTTT.

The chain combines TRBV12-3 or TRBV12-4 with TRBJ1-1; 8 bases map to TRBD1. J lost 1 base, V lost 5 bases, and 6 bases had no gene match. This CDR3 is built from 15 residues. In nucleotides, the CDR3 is TGTGCCAGCAGTCCCCTCGGGACAGGGAACACTGAAGCTTTCTTT. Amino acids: CASSPLGTGNTEAFF.

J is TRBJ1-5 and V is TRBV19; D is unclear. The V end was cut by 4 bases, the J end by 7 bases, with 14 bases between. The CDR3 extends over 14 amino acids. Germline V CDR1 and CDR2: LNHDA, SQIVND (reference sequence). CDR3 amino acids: CASSRRDPVQPQHF. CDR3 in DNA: TGTGCCAGTAGTAGGAGAGATCCGGTCCAGCCCCAGCATTTT.

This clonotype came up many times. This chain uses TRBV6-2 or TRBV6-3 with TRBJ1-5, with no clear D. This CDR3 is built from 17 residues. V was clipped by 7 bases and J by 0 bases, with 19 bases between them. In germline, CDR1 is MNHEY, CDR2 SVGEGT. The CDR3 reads CASTRGGSGYSNQPQHF. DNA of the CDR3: TGTGCCAGCACCCGTGGAGGTTCGGGATATAGCAATCAGCCCCAGCATTTT.